A selection of T cell receptor beta chains follows, all from one sample in a study of blood T cell repertoires in COVID-19. Sequenced by immunoSEQ multiplex PCR; TCRdb stores in-frame clones only, minus some. The table lists fewer than 450,000 clones, over 80% of them singletons. Material: peripheral blood. The receptors come from a woman aged 45 to 65 with COVID-19, enrolled during active disease. Each CDR3 is given with its conserved first and last residue. Each record gives: J gene, V gene, clone size, D gene, CDR3 protein, CDR3 DNA. The D gene is left open where the match is weak. Rows give clone size only sometimes, using once, few, many, or a class for an expanded clone.

TRBJ2-1,TRBV19,.,TRBD1,CASSATTGGSYNEQFF,TGTGCCAGTAGTGCCACTACAGGGGGCTCCTACAATGAGCAGTTCTTC
TRBJ2-7,TRBV19,.,TRBD2,CASSIALAGGTYEQYF,TGTGCCAGTAGTATAGCTCTAGCGGGAGGTACCTACGAGCAGTACTTC
TRBJ2-5,TRBV11-3,.,TRBD2,CASSRREAGAETQYF,TGTGCCAGCAGCCGCCGCGAGGCGGGAGCAGAGACCCAGTACTTC
TRBJ2-1,TRBV13,.,TRBD2,CASSLATSPGNEQFF,TGTGCCAGCAGCTTAGCGACTAGCCCCGGCAATGAGCAGTTCTTC
TRBJ2-7,TRBV4-3,few,TRBD2,CASSQDQAGSSYEQYF,TGCGCCAGCAGCCAAGATCAAGCGGGAAGCTCCTACGAGCAGTACTTC
TRBJ2-1,TRBV7-2,.,TRBD2,CASSLLAVSSYNEQFF,TGTGCCAGCAGCTTACTAGCGGTCAGCTCCTACAATGAGCAGTTCTTC
TRBJ1-6,TRBV30,few,TRBD1,CAWRGQGEGSPLHF,TGTGCCTGGAGGGGACAGGGAGAGGGTTCACCCCTCCACTTT
TRBJ1-3,TRBV5-6,.,.,CASSLRGSGNTIYF,TGTGCCAGCAGCCTCAGGGGCTCTGGAAACACCATATATTTT
TRBJ1-1,TRBV15,once,.,CATSSTGFTEAFF,TGTGCCACCAGCAGTACAGGGTTCACTGAAGCTTTCTTT
TRBJ1-5,TRBV6-1,.,.,CASSDVMAQPQHF,TGTGCCAGCAGTGATGTGATGGCTCAGCCCCAGCATTTT
TRBJ2-7,TRBV11-3,.,.,CASSLDRTAYEQYF,TGTGCCAGCAGCTTGGATCGGACAGCCTACGAGCAGTACTTC
TRBJ1-6,TRBV4-2,.,TRBD1,CASSQVLQGNPPLHF,TGTGCCAGCAGCCAAGTCTTACAGGGGAATCCACCCCTCCACTTT
TRBJ2-3,TRBV5-6,.,.,CASSFSEGDTQYF,TGTGCCAGCAGCTTTAGCGAAGGAGATACGCAGTATTTT
TRBJ2-1,TRBV19,.,.,CASSSWGSNEQFF,TGTGCCAGTAGTTCGTGGGGCTCAAATGAGCAGTTCTTC
TRBJ2-2,TRBV7-8,.,.,CASSLVGATGELFF,TGTGCCAGCAGCCTAGTGGGGGCTACCGGGGAGCTGTTTTTT
TRBJ2-6,TRBV11-2,.,TRBD2,CASSLDGQQSGRTGANVLTF,TGTGCCAGCAGCTTAGATGGGCAACAGAGCGGGAGGACTGGGGCCAACGTCCTGACTTTC
TRBJ2-1,TRBV24-1,.,TRBD2,CATSDPGTSGSDEQFF,TGTGCCACCAGTGATCCTGGGACTAGCGGGAGCGATGAGCAGTTCTTC
TRBJ1-3,TRBV30,.,TRBD1,CAWTRDRGSISSGNTIYF,TGTGCCTGGACCCGGGACAGGGGTTCTATAAGTTCTGGAAACACCATATATTTT
TRBJ1-5,TRBV6-6,.,.,CASSSPQQPQHF,TGTGCCAGCAGTTCCCCCCAGCAGCCCCAGCATTTT
TRBJ1-3,TRBV7-8,.,.,CASSSGDSGNTIYF,TGTGCCAGCAGCTCCGGGGACTCTGGAAACACCATATATTTT
TRBJ2-1,TRBV30,.,TRBD2,CAWSVLAGVYNEQFF,TGTGCCTGGAGTGTATTAGCGGGTGTCTACAATGAGCAGTTCTTC
TRBJ1-2,TRBV7-3,.,.,CASSLQGPQGPGGYTF,TGTGCCAGCAGCCTCCAGGGGCCCCAAGGCCCGGGGGGCTACACCTTC
TRBJ2-7,TRBV20-1,.,.,CSARTLYEQYF,TGCAGTGCGAGGACACTCTACGAGCAGTACTTC